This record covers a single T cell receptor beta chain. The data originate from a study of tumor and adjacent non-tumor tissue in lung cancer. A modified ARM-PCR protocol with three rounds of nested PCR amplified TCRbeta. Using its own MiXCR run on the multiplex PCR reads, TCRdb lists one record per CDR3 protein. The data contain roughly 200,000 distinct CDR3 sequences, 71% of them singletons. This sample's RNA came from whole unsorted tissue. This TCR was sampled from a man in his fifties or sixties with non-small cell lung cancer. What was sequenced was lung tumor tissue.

The CDR3, as DNA: TGTGCCAGCAGCCCACCTCTAGCGGGAGGTGCCCATGAGCAGTTCTTC. Amino acid sequence: CASSPPLAGGAHEQFF. The genes are TRBV11-2 and TRBJ2-1; the match to TRBD2 covers 11 bases. Trimming at V came to 5 bases and at J to 8 bases, leaving 11 bases not matched to a gene. Germline CDR1 SGHAT, CDR2 FQNNGV. The length of the CDR3 is 16 residues.